Listed below are T cell receptor beta chains from one sample, sequenced in a study of human T cells and chemical hapten exposure. TCRdb re-derived calls from the RACE reads in MiXCR, one entry per CDR3 protein. The data contain about 97,000 distinct CDR3 sequences, roughly 27% of them seen just once; the ten biggest clones take up approximately 10%. Material: whole blood, obtained in connection with sensitization to the hapten diphenylcyclopropenone (DPC). Source of these receptors: a middle-aged man with alopecia areata. Some clones in this sample may be carry-over from other donors' samples. Each CDR3 is given with its conserved first and last residue. Fields, in order: clone size, V gene, J gene, D gene, CDR3 protein, CDR3 DNA. The D gene is left open where the match is weak. Part of the rows lack a size; the others show once, few, many or a class for expanded clones.

size: NA; V: TRBV25-1; J: TRBJ2-2; D: TRBD2; CDR3: CASSVLGRSGRTGELFF; DNA: TGTGCCAGCAGTGTCCTCGGGCGGAGCGGGAGGACCGGGGAGCTGTTTTTT
size: NA; V: TRBV20-1; J: TRBJ2-3; D: NA; CDR3: CSAGGGETVVDTQYF; DNA: TGCAGTGCTGGAGGGGGGGAGACGGTAGTAGATACGCAGTATTTT
size: NA; V: TRBV12-3/TRBV12-4; J: TRBJ2-3; D: NA; CDR3: CASSPLVLAGDTQYF; DNA: TGTGCCAGCAGTCCCTTAGTACTCGCAGGAGATACGCAGTATTTT
size: NA; V: TRBV28; J: TRBJ2-7; D: TRBD2; CDR3: CASRYPSGLGYEQYF; DNA: TGTGCCAGCAGGTATCCTAGCGGACTGGGATACGAGCAGTACTTC
size: NA; V: TRBV25-1; J: TRBJ2-1; D: TRBD1; CDR3: CASSESGTAFYNEQFF; DNA: TGTGCCAGCAGTGAGTCCGGGACAGCATTTTACAATGAGCAGTTCTTC
size: NA; V: TRBV11-2; J: TRBJ2-3; D: NA; CDR3: CASSFRGRTDYTDTQYF; DNA: TGTGCCAGCAGCTTTCGAGGAAGGACGGACTACACAGATACGCAGTATTTT
size: NA; V: TRBV12-3/TRBV12-4; J: TRBJ1-5; D: TRBD1; CDR3: CASSLGQGTARDQPQHF; DNA: TGTGCCAGCAGTTTAGGACAGGGGACAGCGAGAGATCAGCCCCAGCATTTT
size: few; V: TRBV6-2/TRBV6-3; J: TRBJ2-1; D: NA; CDR3: CASSHYRARISSYNEQFF; DNA: TGTGCCAGCAGTCACTACAGAGCCCGGATTAGCTCCTACAATGAGCAGTTCTTC
size: NA; V: TRBV6-2/TRBV6-3; J: TRBJ2-7; D: NA; CDR3: CASSTEYEQYF; DNA: TGTGCCAGCAGTACAGAATACGAGCAGTACTTC
size: NA; V: TRBV7-6; J: TRBJ2-3; D: TRBD2; CDR3: CASSLDTSGRATDTQYF; DNA: TGTGCCAGCAGCTTAGATACTAGCGGGAGAGCTACAGATACGCAGTATTTT
size: NA; V: TRBV6-1; J: TRBJ1-5; D: NA; CDR3: CASSEDLGIQPQHF; DNA: TGTGCCAGCAGTGAAGACTTAGGGATTCAGCCCCAGCATTTT
size: few; V: TRBV18; J: TRBJ1-6; D: NA; CDR3: CASSQGGGSYNSPLHF; DNA: TGTGCCAGCTCACAGGGAGGCGGATCCTATAATTCACCCCTCCACTTT
size: few; V: TRBV20-1; J: TRBJ1-1; D: NA; CDR3: CSAFFPGGNAEAFF; DNA: TGCAGTGCTTTTTTTCCCGGGGGCAACGCTGAAGCTTTCTTT
size: few; V: TRBV6-1; J: TRBJ2-3; D: NA; CDR3: CASSEGYSTDTQYF; DNA: TGTGCCAGCAGTGAAGGTTACAGCACAGATACGCAGTATTTT
size: NA; V: TRBV5-1; J: TRBJ2-5; D: TRBD1; CDR3: CASSLALGQGGETQYF; DNA: TGCGCCAGCAGCTTGGCCCTAGGACAGGGTGGAGAGACCCAGTACTTC
size: NA; V: TRBV6-5; J: TRBJ2-6; D: TRBD1; CDR3: CASTIRWGQGSGANVLTF; DNA: TGTGCCAGCACCATACGCTGGGGACAGGGTTCTGGGGCCAACGTCCTGACTTTC
size: few; V: TRBV12-3/TRBV12-4; J: TRBJ2-3; D: TRBD2; CDR3: CASSPSGRGRDTQYF; DNA: TGTGCCAGCAGTCCTAGCGGGAGGGGGCGAGATACGCAGTATTTT
size: few; V: TRBV20-1; J: TRBJ1-5; D: NA; CDR3: CSARSGPNQPQHF; DNA: TGCAGTGCTAGGTCAGGCCCAAATCAGCCCCAGCATTTT
size: NA; V: TRBV20-1; J: TRBJ1-6; D: NA; CDR3: CSAKTTIRQYNSPLHF; DNA: TGCAGTGCTAAGACGACAATAAGGCAGTATAATTCACCCCTCCACTTT
size: NA; V: TRBV9; J: TRBJ2-5; D: NA; CDR3: CASSSKGLEETQYF; DNA: TGTGCCAGCAGCTCGAAAGGGTTAGAGGAGACCCAGTACTTC
size: few; V: TRBV7-2; J: TRBJ1-5; D: NA; CDR3: CASSLALGNQPQHF; DNA: TGTGCCAGCAGCTTAGCTCTGGGAAATCAGCCCCAGCATTTT
size: NA; V: TRBV12-3/TRBV12-4; J: TRBJ1-6; D: TRBD1; CDR3: CASSRAGTGSSPLHF; DNA: TGTGCCAGCAGTAGAGCCGGGACAGGGAGTTCACCCCTCCACTTT
size: NA; V: TRBV27; J: TRBJ2-3; D: NA; CDR3: CASHQGAGFPDTQYF; DNA: TGTGCCAGCCACCAAGGCGCGGGATTCCCAGATACGCAGTATTTT
size: few; V: TRBV6-5; J: TRBJ2-7; D: TRBD2; CDR3: CASSYSFSGRAHEQYF; DNA: TGTGCCAGCAGTTACTCTTTTAGCGGGAGGGCCCACGAGCAGTACTTC
size: NA; V: TRBV7-9; J: TRBJ2-2; D: NA; CDR3: CASKGAPNTGELFF; DNA: TGTGCCAGCAAAGGGGCCCCGAACACCGGGGAGCTGTTTTTT
size: NA; V: TRBV7-8; J: TRBJ2-2; D: NA; CDR3: CASSPGGTAGELFF; DNA: TGTGCCAGCAGCCCAGGGGGGACAGCCGGGGAGCTGTTTTTT
size: NA; V: TRBV12-3/TRBV12-4; J: TRBJ1-3; D: TRBD1; CDR3: CASNPQGPGNTIYF; DNA: TGTGCCAGCAACCCACAGGGGCCTGGAAACACCATATATTTT
size: many; V: TRBV20-1; J: TRBJ1-1; D: NA; CDR3: CSARPLSWTEAFF; DNA: TGCAGTGCTAGACCCCTGTCGTGGACTGAAGCTTTCTTT
size: few; V: TRBV14; J: TRBJ1-6; D: TRBD1; CDR3: CASSPPGQGLSPLHF; DNA: TGTGCCAGCAGCCCGCCGGGACAGGGTTTGTCACCCCTCCACTTT
size: NA; V: TRBV12-3/TRBV12-4; J: TRBJ2-1; D: TRBD2; CDR3: CASREGLADYNEQFF; DNA: TGTGCCAGCAGAGAAGGACTAGCGGACTACAATGAGCAGTTCTTC
size: NA; V: TRBV18; J: TRBJ2-3; D: NA; CDR3: CASSPPSPADTQYF; DNA: TGTGCCAGCTCACCACCTTCACCAGCGGATACGCAGTATTTT
size: NA; V: TRBV25-1; J: TRBJ2-5; D: TRBD2; CDR3: CASSLDKREGIRETQYF; DNA: TGTGCCAGCAGTTTGGATAAGCGGGAGGGTATAAGGGAGACCCAGTACTTC
size: NA; V: TRBV7-9; J: TRBJ2-5; D: NA; CDR3: CASSTPRATAETQYF; DNA: TGTGCCAGCAGCACCCCCCGGGCAACTGCCGAGACCCAGTACTTC
size: NA; V: TRBV24-1; J: TRBJ2-1; D: NA; CDR3: CATSEWRSSYNEQFF; DNA: TGTGCCACCAGTGAATGGCGGAGTAGTTACAATGAGCAGTTCTTC
size: NA; V: TRBV9; J: TRBJ2-1; D: NA; CDR3: CASSVGVVGRYNEQFF; DNA: TGTGCCAGCAGCGTCGGAGTAGTGGGCCGGTACAATGAGCAGTTCTTC
size: NA; V: TRBV12-3/TRBV12-4; J: TRBJ2-1; D: NA; CDR3: CASSLGRAAEQFF; DNA: TGTGCCAGCAGTCTTGGACGAGCGGCTGAGCAGTTCTTC
size: few; V: TRBV5-1; J: TRBJ2-3; D: TRBD1; CDR3: CASSWQGATDTQYF; DNA: TGCGCCAGCAGCTGGCAGGGGGCCACAGATACGCAGTATTTT
size: few; V: TRBV6-5; J: TRBJ1-5; D: TRBD1; CDR3: CASSPDRVSNQPQHF; DNA: TGTGCCAGCAGTCCCGACAGGGTTAGCAATCAGCCCCAGCATTTT
size: few; V: TRBV29-1; J: TRBJ2-7; D: TRBD2; CDR3: CSVAWLADYEQYF; DNA: TGCAGCGTTGCTTGGCTAGCGGACTACGAGCAGTACTTC
size: NA; V: TRBV5-4; J: TRBJ2-7; D: NA; CDR3: CASSPRQGHEQYF; DNA: TGTGCCAGCAGCCCGCGACAAGGTCACGAGCAGTACTTC
size: NA; V: TRBV27; J: TRBJ2-1; D: TRBD2; CDR3: CASSITSGTNEQFF; DNA: TGTGCCAGCAGTATAACTAGCGGGACCAATGAGCAGTTCTTC
size: NA; V: TRBV10-2; J: TRBJ1-1; D: NA; CDR3: CASSDTGNTEAFF; DNA: TGCGCCAGCAGTGATACGGGGAACACTGAAGCTTTCTTT
size: NA; V: TRBV7-9; J: TRBJ2-5; D: TRBD2; CDR3: CASSPSETGLEETQYF; DNA: TGTGCCAGCAGCCCTAGCGAGACCGGACTAGAGGAGACCCAGTACTTC
size: few; V: TRBV6-2/TRBV6-3; J: TRBJ2-7; D: TRBD2; CDR3: CASSGLAGGPTFSYEQYF; DNA: TGTGCCAGCAGTGGACTAGCGGGAGGACCTACCTTCTCCTACGAGCAGTACTTC
size: NA; V: TRBV18; J: TRBJ2-2; D: NA; CDR3: CASSPTKNTGELFF; DNA: TGTGCCAGCTCACCAACCAAGAACACCGGGGAGCTGTTTTTT
size: NA; V: TRBV27; J: TRBJ2-7; D: TRBD2; CDR3: CASIGPGGEQYF; DNA: TGTGCCAGCATTGGTCCGGGAGGGGAGCAGTACTTC
size: NA; V: TRBV7-2; J: TRBJ2-7; D: NA; CDR3: CASSLVDLLAEQYF; DNA: TGTGCCAGCAGCTTAGTGGACTTGCTCGCCGAGCAGTACTTC
size: few; V: TRBV3-1; J: TRBJ2-1; D: NA; CDR3: CASRHQAYNEQFF; DNA: TGTGCCAGCAGGCACCAAGCCTACAATGAGCAGTTCTTC
size: few; V: TRBV30; J: TRBJ2-3; D: NA; CDR3: CAWSVLKADTQYF; DNA: TGTGCCTGGAGTGTACTGAAGGCAGATACGCAGTATTTT
size: few; V: TRBV11-3; J: TRBJ2-3; D: TRBD2; CDR3: CASSLDPSGGWDTQYF; DNA: TGTGCCAGCAGCTTAGATCCGTCGGGAGGATGGGATACGCAGTATTTT
size: NA; V: TRBV6-6; J: TRBJ1-4; D: NA; CDR3: CASSYSKPNEKLFF; DNA: TGTGCCAGCAGTTACTCGAAACCTAATGAAAAACTGTTTTTT
size: NA; V: TRBV6-2/TRBV6-3; J: TRBJ1-5; D: TRBD1; CDR3: CASSDGTGVQPQHF; DNA: TGTGCCAGCAGTGACGGGACAGGGGTTCAGCCCCAGCATTTT
size: NA; V: TRBV20-1; J: TRBJ2-3; D: NA; CDR3: CSALMRTWGKDTQYF; DNA: TGCAGTGCTCTCATGAGGACTTGGGGGAAAGATACGCAGTATTTT
size: NA; V: TRBV7-9; J: TRBJ1-6; D: TRBD1; CDR3: CASSLRTGTNSPLHF; DNA: TGTGCCAGCAGCCTCCGGACAGGAACTAATTCACCCCTCCACTTT